These 27 T cell receptor beta chains were sequenced from one sample in a study of naive and memory T cell subsets. These receptors have no known antigen. Study-level results: A few larger clonotypes appeared in naive repertoires, especially CD8, possibly memory cells re-expressing CD45RA.

Two oligonucleotides, mixed equimolar, formed the beta constant-region primer covering TRBC1 and TRBC2. The ligated cDNA underwent four PCR rounds using SP2 and nested alpha and beta constant-region primers. Each CDR3 protein is one row after TCRdb ran MiXCR on the UMI-ligation and nested PCR reads. The data show about 99,000 distinct CDR3 sequences, about 14% seen once. Sequenced sample: naive CD8+ T cells from blood. The receptors were gathered from a human donor in good health.

The chain combines TRBV28 with TRBJ2-5, with a tentative D call TRBD1 (5 bases). The CDR3 loop spans 13 amino acids. Germline lookup yields CDR1 MDHEN and CDR2 SYDVKM. Trimming pared 9 bases from V and 2 bases from J, leaving 13 bases between. CDR3 sequence: CASAPGPQETQYF. The DNA for the CDR3 is TGTGCCAGTGCCCCAGGGCCGCAAGAGACCCAGTACTTC.

There are a few counts of this clonotype. The chain couples TRBV7-2 to TRBJ1-2; possibly TRBD1 for D (6 bases). CDR3 size: 14 residues. Trimming shortened V by 6 bases and J by 5 bases, and 16 bases separated the two germline ends. Germline-derived CDR1 and CDR2 are SGHTA and FQGNSA. The CDR3 is CASRQPGAWYGYTF. The DNA of the CDR3 is TGTGCCAGCAGACAACCGGGGGCCTGGTATGGCTACACCTTC.

The V gene is TRBV10-3, the J gene TRBJ1-2; D perhaps matches TRBD1 (5 bases). Germline V gene lookup returns CDR1 ENHRY and CDR2 SYGVKD. The CDR3 totals 12 residues. The ends were cut back, 11 bases at V and 7 bases at J, with 17 bases in the middle. CDR3 nucleotide sequence: TGTGCCGCCGGAGCCACCGGGGCTGGCTACACCTTC. Translating it yields CAAGATGAGYTF.

In this sample, this clonotype turned up a few times. This chain uses TRBV7-9 with TRBJ2-1; the D call may be TRBD1 or TRBD2 (5 bases each). The germline V and J ends were trimmed by 3 bases and 9 bases, with 9 bases remaining between them. The CDR3 extends over 12 amino acids. Per germline, CDR1 SEHNR and CDR2 FQNEAQ (reference sequence). CDR3: CASSFEGSEQFF. The CDR3 nucleotides are TGTGCCAGCAGCTTCGAGGGGAGTGAGCAGTTCTTC.

The V call is TRBV20-1, the J call TRBJ2-7, with 8 bases matching TRBD2. CDR1 is DFQATT and CDR2 is SNEGSKA in the germline V gene (reference sequence). The CDR3 sequence is 15 residues long. V dropped 6 bases and J dropped 1; count of bases not matched to a gene: 11. CDR3 loop: CSAMGRERGSYEQYF. CDR3 nucleotides: TGCAGTGCCATGGGTCGGGAGCGGGGGTCCTACGAGCAGTACTTC.

The sample holds many counts of this clonotype. CDR3: CASAQERVETQYF. CDR3 sequence (DNA): TGTGCCAGCGCACAGGAGCGAGTGGAGACCCAGTACTTC. The chain combines TRBV7-2 with TRBJ2-5, with D possibly being TRBD1 (5 bases). Germline CDR1 is SGHTA and CDR2 is FQGNSA. Trimming took 8 bases from V and 5 from J, leaving 15 bases between them. The CDR3 covers 13 residues.

The chain is built from TRBV7-2 and TRBJ2-2, with D possibly called TRBD1 or TRBD2 (5 bases each). Germline V gene lookup returns CDR1 SGHTA and CDR2 FQGNSA. This CDR3 is built from 15 residues. V was clipped by 0 bases and J by 8 bases, with 13 bases between them. The CDR3 reads CASSLAYYGAGELFF. As DNA, the CDR3 is TGTGCCAGCAGCTTAGCGTATTACGGGGCGGGGGAGCTGTTTTTT.

This clonotype was counted many times. V gene TRBV20-1 combines with J gene TRBJ2-1; D unclear. The ends were cut back, 4 bases at V and 0 bases at J, with 10 bases in the middle. From germline, CDR1 is DFQATT and CDR2 SNEGSKA (reference sequence). The length of the CDR3 is 14 residues. CDR3 loop: CSATGARSYNEQFF. The CDR3 nucleotides are TGCAGTGCTACCGGCGCGCGCTCCTACAATGAGCAGTTCTTC.

V usage is TRBV4-3 and J usage is TRBJ2-3; D is possibly TRBD2 (6 bases). V lost 2 bases, J lost 3 bases, and 15 bases lay in between. Germline V gene data show CDR1 as LGHNA and CDR2 as YSLEER. The CDR3 sequence is 16 residues long. The CDR3 spells CASSQSLGGRTDTQYF. The CDR3 DNA reads TGCGCCAGCAGCCAATCTTTGGGAGGACGGACAGATACGCAGTATTTT.

This clonotype was seen at least ten times. This chain links TRBV6-2 or TRBV6-3 with TRBJ1-1; tentative D call: TRBD1 (5 bases). V was cut by 2 bases and J by 4 bases, with 8 bases left in between. The germline V gene encodes CDR1 MNHEY and CDR2 SVGEGT. This CDR3 is 13 amino acids long. In nucleotides, the CDR3 is TGTGCCAGCAGTTACGGGGGGGGCACTGAAGCTTTCTTT. This encodes CASSYGGGTEAFF.

This clonotype was seen many times. The V gene is TRBV6-2 or TRBV6-3, the J gene TRBJ2-5; unclear D gene. V lost 6 bases and J lost 5, with 4 bases in between. Per germline, CDR1 MNHEY and CDR2 SVGEGT. CDR3 size: 10 residues. This CDR3 is CASRQETQYF. The CDR3 region has the DNA TGTGCCAGCAGGCAGGAGACCCAGTACTTC.

This clonotype was seen many times. The V gene is TRBV4-1, the J gene TRBJ1-1, with 12 bases aligning to TRBD1. The germline gives CDR1 MGHRA, CDR2 YSYEKL. Trimming removed 1 base from V and 10 bases from J; junction bases left unmatched: 4. CDR3 length: 14 amino acids. CDR3 residues: CASSQGGTGGPAFF. CDR3 DNA: TGCGCCAGCAGCCAAGGAGGGACAGGGGGCCCAGCTTTCTTT.

This clonotype was recorded at least ten times. The chain employs TRBV4-3 and TRBJ2-6, with unresolved D. The V and J ends lost 0 bases and 0 bases respectively, with 12 bases between them. Germline V gene data show CDR1 as LGHNA and CDR2 as YSLEER. The CDR3 extends over 18 amino acids. The CDR3 nucleotides read TGCGCCAGCAGCCAAGATTGGAGCGTATACTCTGGGGCCAACGTCCTGACTTTC. This sequence encodes CASSQDWSVYSGANVLTF.

The V gene is TRBV9, the J gene TRBJ2-7; unclear D gene. The ends were cut back, 3 bases at V and 3 bases at J, with 16 bases in the middle. The CDR3 length is 15 residues. Per germline, CDR1 SGDLS and CDR2 YYNGEE. CDR3 bases: TGTGCCAGCAGCGGAATGGGTTCCGATATCTACGAGCAGTACTTC. Its protein product is CASSGMGSDIYEQYF.

CDR3 sequence (DNA): TGTGCCAGCAGCCCTGGACTAGCGTGGTACGAGCAGTACTTC. This gives the protein CASSPGLAWYEQYF. The chain uses TRBV12-3 or TRBV12-4 and TRBJ2-7; 9 nucleotides align to TRBD2. The CDR3 covers 14 residues. Trimming removed 6 bases from V and 4 bases from J; junction bases left unmatched: 7.

The chain couples TRBV10-3 to TRBJ2-7; 8 bases map to TRBD1. The CDR3 is 15 amino acids. Trimming cost V 5 bases and J 0 bases; bases outside gene matches: 6. Germline assignment: CDR1 ENHRY and CDR2 SYGVKD. CDR3 bases: TGTGCCATCAGTCAAGAAGGGACAGGCTCCTACGAGCAGTACTTC. It specifies CAISQEGTGSYEQYF.

V and J are TRBV3-1 and TRBJ2-5, with 10 bases that match TRBD2. CDR1 is LGHDT and CDR2 is YNNKEL in the germline V gene (reference sequence). The CDR3 has 14 amino acids. Unmatched junction bases numbered 2, after V lost 2 bases and J lost 5 bases. CDR3 in amino acids: CASSQSGRGETQYF. CDR3 coding DNA: TGTGCCAGCAGCCAAAGCGGGAGGGGTGAGACCCAGTACTTC.

This clonotype was counted between two and nine times. V and J are TRBV4-3 and TRBJ2-1; possibly TRBD1 or TRBD2 for D (5 bases each). The germline CDR1 and CDR2 sequences are LGHNA and YSLEER. V lost 0 bases, J lost 4 bases, and 16 bases lay in between. The CDR3 sequence is 17 residues long. CDR3 loop: CASSQDPAGASYNEQFF. CDR3 DNA: TGCGCCAGCAGCCAAGACCCTGCCGGGGCTAGTTACAATGAGCAGTTCTTC.

Many counts were recorded for this clonotype. The rearrangement joins TRBV15 to TRBJ1-1; no clear D. The germline gives CDR1 LNHNV, CDR2 YYDKDF (reference sequence). The V and J ends lost 0 bases and 6 bases respectively, with 8 bases between them. There are 13 residues in the CDR3. Here the CDR3 reads CATSRDSTSEAFF. Written as DNA, the CDR3 is TGTGCCACCAGCAGAGATAGTACTTCTGAAGCTTTCTTT. The full variable domain, completed using reference TRBV15 and TRBJ1-1, is DAMVIQNPRYQVTQFGKPVTLSCSQTLNHNVMYWYQQKSSQAPKLLFHYYDKDFNNEADTPDNFQSRRPNTSFCFLDIRSPGLGDTAMYLCATSRDSTSEAFFGQGTRLTVV.

In its sample, this clonotype was seen a few times. The gene calls are TRBV20-1 and TRBJ2-1, with TRBD1 identical over 10 bases. CDR1 is DFQATT, CDR2 SNEGSKA, per germline (reference sequence). Trimming removed 0 bases from V and 7 bases from J; junction bases left unmatched: 12. This CDR3 contains 17 residues. Here the CDR3 reads CSAREIGRDRGLNEQFF. CDR3 coding DNA: TGCAGTGCTAGAGAGATTGGTAGGGACAGGGGACTAAATGAGCAGTTCTTC.

The J gene is TRBJ1-2, the V gene TRBV5-6; TRBD1 is a possible D gene (6 bases). The length of the CDR3 is 15 residues. V was clipped by 1 base and J by 4 bases, with 14 bases between them. CDR1 and CDR2 (germline): SGHDT, YYEEEE. In DNA form, the CDR3 reads TGTGCCAGCAGCTTGATCAGCCCAGGGGCCTATGGCTACACCTTC. Translation gives CASSLISPGAYGYTF.

The chain carries TRBV20-1 and TRBJ2-7; the D gene could be TRBD1 or TRBD2 (5 bases each). This CDR3 region has 13 residues. CDR1 and CDR2 (germline): DFQATT, SNEGSKA (reference sequence). V lost 5 bases, J lost 5 bases, and 16 bases lay in between. DNA for the CDR3: TGCAGTGCTGACGGAGTGGGGGTTAACGAGCAGTACTTC. This sequence encodes CSADGVGVNEQYF.

This clonotype was counted a few times. This chain connects TRBV7-6 to TRBJ2-1; maybe TRBD1 (5 bases). The germline CDR1 and CDR2 sequences are SGHVS and FNYEAQ. This CDR3 has 15 residues. Trimming stripped 1 base from V and 6 bases from J, with 13 bases between. CDR3 sequence reads: CASSLEGMLGNEQFF. The CDR3 DNA reads as TGTGCCAGCAGCTTAGAGGGGATGCTGGGCAATGAGCAGTTCTTC.

This clonotype was counted at least ten times. The J gene is TRBJ1-2, the V gene TRBV20-1; 7 bases are a match to TRBD1. CDR3 size: 13 residues. From germline, CDR1 is DFQATT and CDR2 SNEGSKA (reference sequence). Germline trimming cut 1 base from V and 5 bases from J; bases unmatched to any gene: 4. In DNA form, the CDR3 reads TGCAGTGCTAGAGGCGGGGACAGTTATGGCTACACCTTC. Its protein product is CSARGGDSYGYTF.

CDR3 sequence (DNA): TGTGCCAGCAGATCCGGGACCTCCTACGAGCAGTACTTC. Translation: CASRSGTSYEQYF. V and J are TRBV12-3 or TRBV12-4 and TRBJ2-7, with D possibly called TRBD1 or TRBD2 (5 bases each). The V end lost 6 bases, the J end lost 0 bases, and 9 bases lay between the germline ends. This CDR3 contains 13 residues.

This clonotype was recorded many times. The V call is TRBV19, the J call TRBJ2-2, with TRBD1 as a possible D gene (5 bases). The CDR3 covers 12 residues. V shed 6 bases and J shed 3 bases, with 5 bases lying between them. Germline loops: CDR1 LNHDA, CDR2 SQIVND (reference sequence). The CDR3 loop reads CASRGDTGELFF. The CDR3 DNA sequence: TGTGCCAGTAGAGGGGACACCGGGGAGCTGTTTTTT.

This clonotype occurred many times. This chain links TRBV12-3 or TRBV12-4 with TRBJ2-7; maybe TRBD1 (5 bases). The CDR3 extends over 12 amino acids. Trimming removed 5 bases at V and 3 bases at J, with 8 bases between. In DNA form, the CDR3 reads TGTGCCAGCAGTCCCCAGGGCTACGAGCAGTACTTC. Translated, it gives CASSPQGYEQYF.